These 20 T cell receptor beta chains were all obtained from the same sample, sequenced in a study of graft-versus-host responses after intestinal transplantation. Sequencing used immunoSEQ multiplex PCR; TCRdb keeps in-frame clones, though not all of them. The data show around 18,000 clones, 90% seen once. The specimen comprised PBMCs, sampled less than 400 days after transplant. The source is a human patient who received an intestinal transplant, so some T cells may come from the graft donor.

V and J are TRBV13 and TRBJ2-1; D not resolved. V gave up 5 bases and J gave up 7 bases, with 15 bases separating them. The germline CDR1 and CDR2 sequences are PRHDT and FYEKMQ (reference sequence). The CDR3 runs 14 residues. For the CDR3, the DNA is TGTGCCAGCAGCGAAAATGGAGTGGGTAATGAGCAGTTCTTC. Its translation is CASSENGVGNEQFF.

The chain is built from TRBV5-1 and TRBJ1-2; no clear D gene. Per germline, CDR1 SGHRS and CDR2 YFSETQ. V gave up 0 bases and J gave up 4 bases, with 10 bases separating them. CDR3 size: 14 residues. CDR3 loop: CASSLDFPLYGYTF. The CDR3 DNA reads TGCGCCAGCAGCTTGGATTTCCCCCTCTATGGCTACACCTTC. Combining the CDR3 with reference TRBV5-1 and TRBJ1-2 gives the whole variable domain KAGVTQTPRYLIKTRGQQVTLSCSPISGHRSVSWYQQTPGQGLQFLFEYFSETQRNKGNFPGRFSGRQFSNSRSEMNVSTLELGDSALYLCASSLDFPLYGYTFGSGTRLTVV.

CDR3 coding DNA: TGTGCCAGCAGTGAAAGGTTATCGTACTTC. It codes for CASSERLSYF. The chain joins TRBV2 to TRBJ2-7; D gene unclear. Germline-derived CDR1 and CDR2 are SNHLY and FYNNEI. Trimming left V 2 bases short and J 12 bases short, with 8 bases between. The CDR3 extends over 10 amino acids.

The V and J genes are TRBV6-5 and TRBJ1-4; 8 bases align to TRBD1. The J segment lost 7 bases and the V segment lost 5 bases, leaving 9 bases of the junction unmatched. This CDR3 is 15 amino acids long. The V gene's germline CDR1 is MNHEY and CDR2 SVGAGI. The CDR3 loop is CASSPDRGGGEKLFF. The CDR3 bases are TGTGCCAGCAGTCCCGACAGGGGAGGAGGTGAAAAACTGTTTTTT.

V usage is TRBV4-1 and J usage is TRBJ2-7; 8 nucleotides match TRBD2. J was trimmed by 4 bases and V by 0 bases; bases with no gene match: 5. This CDR3 has 15 amino acids. CDR1 is MGHRA and CDR2 is YSYEKL in the germline V gene. The CDR3 loop reads CASSQDWTSLYEQYF. The DNA of the CDR3 is TGCGCCAGCAGCCAAGATTGGACTAGCCTATACGAGCAGTACTTC.

The genes are TRBV6-5 and TRBJ1-2; D perhaps matches TRBD1 (6 bases). There are 14 residues in the CDR3. Trimming shortened V by 5 bases and J by 6 bases, and 16 bases separated the two germline ends. The germline V gene has CDR1 MNHEY and CDR2 SVGAGI. As DNA, the CDR3 is TGTGCCAGCAGTGCCCTACAGGGTGGGCATGGCTACACCTTC. This gives the protein CASSALQGGHGYTF.

The chain recombines TRBV5-6 with TRBJ1-1; a possible D gene is TRBD1 (5 bases). The CDR3 covers 14 residues. Germline V gene lookup returns CDR1 SGHDT and CDR2 YYEEEE. Trimming left V 0 bases short and J 8 bases short, with 14 bases between. CDR3 bases: TGTGCCAGCAGCTTGGCCGTGGCGGGGGAGGAAGCTTTCTTT. This codes for CASSLAVAGEEAFF.

The chain links TRBV4-2 to TRBJ1-5; D is ambiguous. Germline lookup yields CDR1 LGHNA and CDR2 YNFKEQ. Trimming shortened V by 0 bases and J by 2 bases, and 8 bases separated the two germline ends. This CDR3 comprises 15 residues. CDR3 sequence (DNA): TGTGCCAGCAGCCAAGACGAAGGACGCAATCAGCCCCAGCATTTT. Its translation: CASSQDEGRNQPQHF.

The chain uses TRBV9 and TRBJ1-1; D is unresolved. Trimming removed 0 bases at V and 14 bases at J, with 17 bases between. The CDR3 spans 13 residues. Germline CDR1 is SGDLS and CDR2 is YYNGEE. CDR3 region: CASSVGAHLETFF. The CDR3 DNA sequence: TGTGCCAGCAGCGTAGGTGCACATCTTGAGACCTTCTTT.

The V and J genes are TRBV7-6 and TRBJ2-7; 7 positions match TRBD1. The V gene's germline CDR1 is SGHVS and CDR2 FNYEAQ. With V trimmed by 5 bases and J by 2 bases, 9 bases remained unmatched. The CDR3 covers 15 residues. The CDR3 region is CASSLRQGIAYEQYF. The CDR3 DNA reads TGTGCCAGCAGCCTAAGACAGGGTATAGCCTACGAGCAGTACTTC.

The chain recombines TRBV7-9 with TRBJ1-6; D is unresolved. There are 16 residues in the CDR3. V lost 1 base and J lost 8, with 15 bases in between. Germline V gene lookup returns CDR1 SEHNR and CDR2 FQNEAQ (reference sequence). Written as DNA, the CDR3 is TGTGCCAGCAGCTTAGGGCGGGTAGGGAGGGATTCACCCCTCCACTTT. Encoded protein: CASSLGRVGRDSPLHF.

This chain uses TRBV6-1 with TRBJ2-5, with D unclear. V lost 3 bases and J 1 base, leaving 0 bases between the germline ends. CDR3 length: 11 residues. Germline lookup yields CDR1 MNHNS and CDR2 SASEGT. The CDR3 DNA reads as TGTGCCAGCAGTGACCAAGAGACCCAGTACTTC. This sequence encodes CASSDQETQYF.

V usage is TRBV6-1 and J usage is TRBJ1-1; D remains unclear. CDR3 length: 12 amino acids. Between the trimmed V and J ends, which lost 6 bases and 1 base, there was a span of 6 bases. Germline loops: CDR1 MNHNS, CDR2 SASEGT. Here the CDR3 DNA reads TGTGCCAGCAGATCAGGGAACACTGAAGCTTTCTTT. It is translated as CASRSGNTEAFF.

The chain couples TRBV7-2 to TRBJ2-1, with D possibly matching TRBD2 (5 bases). Germline CDR1 SGHTA, CDR2 FQGNSA. Between the trimmed V and J ends, which lost 2 bases and 9 bases, there was a span of 8 bases. This CDR3 is 12 amino acids long. DNA of the CDR3: TGTGCCAGCAGCTTAATCCGGGGTGAGCAGTTCTTC. This codes for CASSLIRGEQFF.

The chain joins TRBV4-1 to TRBJ2-1; unclear D gene. The germline gives CDR1 MGHRA, CDR2 YSYEKL. The CDR3 runs to 12 residues. V was clipped by 4 bases and J by 9 bases, with 10 bases between them. The CDR3 bases are TGCGCCAGCAGCCGAGCAGTCGGTGAGCAGTTCTTC. It codes for CASSRAVGEQFF.

This CDR3 is CASSLVGGINNEQFF. DNA of the CDR3: TGCGCCAGCAGCTTGGTGGGAGGAATTAACAATGAGCAGTTCTTC. V is TRBV5-1 and J is TRBJ2-1, with D possibly matching TRBD2 (6 bases). V gave up 0 bases and J gave up 5 bases, with 12 bases separating them. Per the germline V gene, CDR1 is SGHRS and CDR2 is YFSETQ. CDR3 length: 15 residues.

The chain links TRBV5-4 to TRBJ1-6; D might be TRBD1 (5 bases). The ends were cut back, 4 bases at V and 10 bases at J, with 15 bases in the middle. Germline CDR1 reads SGHNT; CDR2 reads YYREEE (reference sequence). This CDR3 region has 14 residues. The CDR3 DNA sequence: TGTGCCAGCAGCATAGGGCAGGGCCACTCACCCCTCCACTTT. Its protein product is CASSIGQGHSPLHF.

This clone was counted a few times. The chain carries TRBV7-2 and TRBJ2-2; 13 nucleotides agree with TRBD2. V shed 1 base, J shed 4 bases, and the junction held 6 bases outside the gene matches. CDR3 length: 18 residues. The germline V gene has CDR1 SGHTA and CDR2 FQGNSA. The CDR3 DNA reads as TGTGCCAGCAGCTTAGTGGGACTAGCGGGACTGAGCACCGGGGAGCTGTTTTTT. It translates to CASSLVGLAGLSTGELFF.

This rearrangement joins TRBV2 to TRBJ1-5; D is unclear. The CDR3 contains 13 residues. The germline V gene has CDR1 SNHLY and CDR2 FYNNEI. Trimming took off 5 bases at V and 5 bases at J, with 10 bases between the two ends. CDR3 in amino acids: CASSQERDQPQHF. DNA of the CDR3: TGTGCCAGCAGTCAGGAGCGAGATCAGCCCCAGCATTTT.

The chain recombines TRBV16 with TRBJ2-5, with 14 nucleotides matching TRBD2. Near its end, the DNA agrees better with TRBJ2-7, so the J call may be wrong. Germline V gene sequence: CDR1 KGHSY, CDR2 FQNENV. This CDR3 has 17 amino acids. DNA of the CDR3: TGTGCCAGCAGCCAATTCCTAAGGACTAGCGGGGGGTACGAGCAGTACTTC. Protein product: CASSQFLRTSGGYEQYF.